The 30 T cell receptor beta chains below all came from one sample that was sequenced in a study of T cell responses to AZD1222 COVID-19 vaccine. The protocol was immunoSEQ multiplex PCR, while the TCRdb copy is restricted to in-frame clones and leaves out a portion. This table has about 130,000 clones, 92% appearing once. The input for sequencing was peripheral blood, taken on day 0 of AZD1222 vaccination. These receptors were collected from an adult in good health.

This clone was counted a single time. CDR3 nucleotides: TGTGCCAGCATCGGTGACAATCAGCCCCAGCATTTT. Protein: CASIGDNQPQHF. This rearrangement joins TRBV6-6 to TRBJ1-5, with D unclear. This CDR3 region has 12 residues. In germline, CDR1 is MNHNY, CDR2 SVGAGI (reference sequence). V lost 7 bases and J lost 3, with 7 bases in between.

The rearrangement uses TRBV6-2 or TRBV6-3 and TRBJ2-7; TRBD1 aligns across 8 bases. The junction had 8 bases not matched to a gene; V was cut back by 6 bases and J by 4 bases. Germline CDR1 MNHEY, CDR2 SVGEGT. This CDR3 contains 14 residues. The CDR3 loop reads CASSPWTGIYEQYF. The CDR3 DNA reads TGTGCCAGCAGCCCTTGGACAGGGATATACGAGCAGTACTTC.

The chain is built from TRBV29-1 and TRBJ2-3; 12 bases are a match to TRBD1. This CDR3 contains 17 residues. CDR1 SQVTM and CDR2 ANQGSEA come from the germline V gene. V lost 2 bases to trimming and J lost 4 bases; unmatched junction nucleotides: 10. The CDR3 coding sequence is TGCAGCGTTGAACCCTGGGGGGACAGGGGGCTGGCAGATACGCAGTATTTT. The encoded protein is CSVEPWGDRGLADTQYF.

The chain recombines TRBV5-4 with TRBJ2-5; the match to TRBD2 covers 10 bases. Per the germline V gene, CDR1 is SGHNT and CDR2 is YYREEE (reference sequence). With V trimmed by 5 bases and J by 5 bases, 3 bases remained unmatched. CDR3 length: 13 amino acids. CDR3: CASRAGGQETQYF. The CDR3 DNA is TGTGCCAGCAGAGCGGGGGGGCAGGAGACCCAGTACTTC.

CDR3 sequence reads: CASRSFATEYNEQFF. CDR3 DNA sequence: TGTGCCAGCAGATCCTTTGCGACAGAGTACAATGAGCAGTTCTTC. The V and J genes are TRBV6-6 and TRBJ2-1, with D possibly being TRBD1 (5 bases). This CDR3 comprises 15 residues. CDR1 is MNHNY, CDR2 SVGAGI, per germline (reference sequence). Trimming stripped 6 bases from V and 4 bases from J, with 16 bases between.

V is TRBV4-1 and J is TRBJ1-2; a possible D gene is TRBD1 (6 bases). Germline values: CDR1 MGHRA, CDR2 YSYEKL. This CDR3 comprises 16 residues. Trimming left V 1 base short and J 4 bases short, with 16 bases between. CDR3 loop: CASSQVSTGLTYGYTF. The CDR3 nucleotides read TGCGCCAGCAGCCAAGTATCGACAGGTTTGACCTATGGCTACACCTTC.

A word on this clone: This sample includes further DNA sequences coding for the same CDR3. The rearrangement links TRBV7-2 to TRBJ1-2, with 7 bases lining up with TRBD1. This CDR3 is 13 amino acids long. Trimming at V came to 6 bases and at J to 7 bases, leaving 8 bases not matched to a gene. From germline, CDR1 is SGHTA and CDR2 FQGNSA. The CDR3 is CASSLRGGGGYTF. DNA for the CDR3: TGTGCCAGCAGTCTCAGGGGGGGAGGTGGCTACACCTTC.

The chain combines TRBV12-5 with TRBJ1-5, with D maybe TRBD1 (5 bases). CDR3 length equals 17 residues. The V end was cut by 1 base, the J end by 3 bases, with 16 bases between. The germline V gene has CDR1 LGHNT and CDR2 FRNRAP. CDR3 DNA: TGTGCTAGTGGTTTGGCCCCCCAGGGAAAGCACAATCAGCCCCAGCATTTT. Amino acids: CASGLAPQGKHNQPQHF.

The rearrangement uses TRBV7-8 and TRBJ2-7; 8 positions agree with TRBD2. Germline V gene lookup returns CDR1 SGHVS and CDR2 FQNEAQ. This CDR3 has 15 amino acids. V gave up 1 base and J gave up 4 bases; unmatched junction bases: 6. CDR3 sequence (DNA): TGTGCCAGCAGCTTAGAGGCTAGCGGGTTTTACGAGCAGTACTTC. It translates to CASSLEASGFYEQYF.

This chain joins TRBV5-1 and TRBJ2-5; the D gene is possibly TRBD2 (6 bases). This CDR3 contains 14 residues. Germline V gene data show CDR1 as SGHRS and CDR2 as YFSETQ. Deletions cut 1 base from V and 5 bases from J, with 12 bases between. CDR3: CASSLKLAKETQYF. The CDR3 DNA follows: TGCGCCAGCAGCTTGAAACTAGCCAAGGAGACCCAGTACTTC.

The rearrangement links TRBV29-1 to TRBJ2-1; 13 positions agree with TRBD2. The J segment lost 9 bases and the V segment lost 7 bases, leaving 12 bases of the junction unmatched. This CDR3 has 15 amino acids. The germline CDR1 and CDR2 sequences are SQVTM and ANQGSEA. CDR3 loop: CSAPPTSGGAGEQFF. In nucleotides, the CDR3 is TGCAGCGCCCCCCCTACTAGCGGGGGGGCCGGTGAGCAGTTCTTC.

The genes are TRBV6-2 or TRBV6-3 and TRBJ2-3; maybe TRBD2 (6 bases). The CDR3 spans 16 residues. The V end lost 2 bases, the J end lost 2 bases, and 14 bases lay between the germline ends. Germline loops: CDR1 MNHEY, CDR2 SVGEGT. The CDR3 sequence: CASSYRGGEDTDTQYF. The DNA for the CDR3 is TGTGCCAGCAGTTACAGGGGCGGGGAGGACACAGATACGCAGTATTTT.

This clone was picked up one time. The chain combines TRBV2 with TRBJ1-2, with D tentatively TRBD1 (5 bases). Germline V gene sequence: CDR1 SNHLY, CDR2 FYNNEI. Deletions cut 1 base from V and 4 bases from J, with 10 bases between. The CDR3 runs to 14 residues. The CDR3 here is CASSEGRAVYGYTF. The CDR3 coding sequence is TGTGCCAGCAGTGAAGGCAGGGCTGTCTATGGCTACACCTTC.

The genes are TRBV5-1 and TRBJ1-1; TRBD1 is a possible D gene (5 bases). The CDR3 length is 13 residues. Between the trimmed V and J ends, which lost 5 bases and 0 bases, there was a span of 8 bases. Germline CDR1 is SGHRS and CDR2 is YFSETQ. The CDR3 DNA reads TGCGCCAGCAGTGGAGGGGTGAACACTGAAGCTTTCTTT. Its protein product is CASSGGVNTEAFF.

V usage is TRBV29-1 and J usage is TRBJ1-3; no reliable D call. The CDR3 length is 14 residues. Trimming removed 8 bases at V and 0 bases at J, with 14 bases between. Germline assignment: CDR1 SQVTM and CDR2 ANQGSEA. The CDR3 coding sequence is TGCAGCCGCAAAAACATAGACTCTGGAAACACCATATATTTT. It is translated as CSRKNIDSGNTIYF.

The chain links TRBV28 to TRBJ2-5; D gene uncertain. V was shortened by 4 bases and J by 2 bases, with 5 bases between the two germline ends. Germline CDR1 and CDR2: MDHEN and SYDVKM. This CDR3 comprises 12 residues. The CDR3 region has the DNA TGTGCCAGCAGTTCCGTACAAGAGACCCAGTACTTC. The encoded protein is CASSSVQETQYF. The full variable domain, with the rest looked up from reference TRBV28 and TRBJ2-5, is DVKVTQSSRYLVKRTGEKVFLECVQDMDHENMFWYRQDPGLGLRLIYFSYDVKMKEKGDIPEGYSVSREKKERFSLILESASTNQTSMYLCASSSVQETQYFGPGTRLLVL.

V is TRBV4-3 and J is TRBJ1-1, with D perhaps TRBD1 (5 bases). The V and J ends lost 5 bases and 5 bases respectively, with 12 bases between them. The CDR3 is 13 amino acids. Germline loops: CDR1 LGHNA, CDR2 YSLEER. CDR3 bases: TGCGCCAGCAGCGCTGGGGGTCGAACTGAAGCTTTCTTT. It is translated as CASSAGGRTEAFF.

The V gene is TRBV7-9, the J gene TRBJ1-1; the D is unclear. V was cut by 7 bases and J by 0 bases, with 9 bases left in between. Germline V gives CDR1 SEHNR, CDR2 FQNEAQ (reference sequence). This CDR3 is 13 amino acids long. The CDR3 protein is CASIINLNTEAFF. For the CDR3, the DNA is TGTGCCAGCATCATCAACCTGAACACTGAAGCTTTCTTT.

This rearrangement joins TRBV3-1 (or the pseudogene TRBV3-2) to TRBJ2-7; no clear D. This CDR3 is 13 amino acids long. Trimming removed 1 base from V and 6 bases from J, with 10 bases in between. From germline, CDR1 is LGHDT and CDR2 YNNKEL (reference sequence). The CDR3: CASSQAHWVEQYF. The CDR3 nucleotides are TGTGCCAGCAGCCAAGCTCACTGGGTCGAGCAGTACTTC.

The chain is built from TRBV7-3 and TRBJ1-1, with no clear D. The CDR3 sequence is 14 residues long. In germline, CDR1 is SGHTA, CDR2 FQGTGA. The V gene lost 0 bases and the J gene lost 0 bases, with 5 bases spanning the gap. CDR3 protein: CASSLTLMNTEAFF. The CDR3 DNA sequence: TGTGCCAGCAGCTTAACTTTGATGAACACTGAAGCTTTCTTT.

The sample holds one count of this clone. The chain's CDR3 is CASSGRGYSNQPQHF. CDR3 in DNA: TGTGCCAGTAGTGGCAGGGGGTATAGCAATCAGCCCCAGCATTTT. The V and J genes are TRBV19 and TRBJ1-5, with 7 bases matching TRBD1. CDR1 and CDR2 (germline): LNHDA, SQIVND (reference sequence). The CDR3 is 15 amino acids. V trimming: 5 bases; J trimming: 0 bases; junction bases outside the gene matches: 4.

Here the CDR3 reads CASSLSGGWNQPQHF. The DNA for the CDR3 is TGCGCCAGCAGCTTGTCGGGGGGTTGGAATCAGCCCCAGCATTTT. This chain connects TRBV5-1 to TRBJ1-5, with D possibly matching TRBD1 (5 bases). The CDR3 is made up of 15 amino acids. Germline V lookup: CDR1 SGHRS, CDR2 YFSETQ. V was shortened by 1 base and J by 4 bases, with 12 bases between the two germline ends.

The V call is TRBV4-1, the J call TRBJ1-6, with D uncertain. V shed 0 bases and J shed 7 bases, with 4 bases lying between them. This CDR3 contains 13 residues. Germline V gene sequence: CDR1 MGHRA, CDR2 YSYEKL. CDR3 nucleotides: TGCGCCAGCAGCCAAGATTCGAATTCACCCCTCCACTTT. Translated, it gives CASSQDSNSPLHF.

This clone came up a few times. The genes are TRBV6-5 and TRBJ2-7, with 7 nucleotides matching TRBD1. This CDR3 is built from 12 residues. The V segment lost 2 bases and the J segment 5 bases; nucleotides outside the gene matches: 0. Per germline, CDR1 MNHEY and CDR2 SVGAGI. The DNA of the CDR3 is TGTGCCAGCAGTTACGGGACAGACGAGCAGTACTTC. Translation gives CASSYGTDEQYF.

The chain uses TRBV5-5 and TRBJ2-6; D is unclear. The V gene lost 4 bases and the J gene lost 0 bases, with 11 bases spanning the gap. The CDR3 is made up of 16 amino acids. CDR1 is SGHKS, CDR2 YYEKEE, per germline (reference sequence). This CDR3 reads CASSRHGISGANVLTF. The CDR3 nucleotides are TGTGCCAGCAGCAGACACGGTATCTCTGGGGCCAACGTCCTGACTTTC. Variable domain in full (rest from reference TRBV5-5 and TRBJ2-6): DAGVTQSPTHLIKTRGQQVTLRCSPISGHKSVSWYQQVLGQGPQFIFQYYEKEERGRGNFPDRFSARQFPNYSSELNVNALLLGDSALYLCASSRHGISGANVLTFGAGSRLTVL.

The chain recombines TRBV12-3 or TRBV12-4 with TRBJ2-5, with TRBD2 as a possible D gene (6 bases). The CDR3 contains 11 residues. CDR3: CAALRGKTQYF. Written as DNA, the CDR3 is TGTGCTGCCCTCCGGGGGAAGACCCAGTACTTC.

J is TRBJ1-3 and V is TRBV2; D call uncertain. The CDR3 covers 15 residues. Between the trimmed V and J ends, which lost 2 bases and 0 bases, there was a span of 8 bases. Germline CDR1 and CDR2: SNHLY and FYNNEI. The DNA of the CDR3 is TGTGCCAGCAGTGAATTGATAGCCTCTGGAAACACCATATATTTT. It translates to CASSELIASGNTIYF.

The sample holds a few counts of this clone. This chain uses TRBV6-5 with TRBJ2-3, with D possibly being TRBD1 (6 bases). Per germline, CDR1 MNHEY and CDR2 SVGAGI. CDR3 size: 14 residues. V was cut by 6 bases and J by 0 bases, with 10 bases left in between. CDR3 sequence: CASSLDRSTDTQYF. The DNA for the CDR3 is TGTGCCAGCAGCCTGGACAGAAGCACAGATACGCAGTATTTT.

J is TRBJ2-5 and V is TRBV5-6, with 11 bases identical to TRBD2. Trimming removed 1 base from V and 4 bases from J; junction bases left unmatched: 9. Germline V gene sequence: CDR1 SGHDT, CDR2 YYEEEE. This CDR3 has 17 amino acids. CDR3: CASSLMWLAGGRETQYF. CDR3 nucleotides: TGTGCCAGCAGCTTGATGTGGCTAGCGGGGGGTAGAGAGACCCAGTACTTC.

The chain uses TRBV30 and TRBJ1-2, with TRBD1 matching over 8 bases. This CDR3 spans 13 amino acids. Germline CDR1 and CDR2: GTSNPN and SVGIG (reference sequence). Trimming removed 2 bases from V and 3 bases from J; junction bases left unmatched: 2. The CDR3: CAWSNRGDYGYTF. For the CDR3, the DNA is TGTGCCTGGAGTAACAGGGGGGACTATGGCTACACCTTC.